The 12 T cell receptor beta chains below were found in one sample sequenced in a study of cytomegalovirus exposure and HLA in healthy donors. Primers for the PCR totalled 60 Vbeta and 13 Jbeta. This table comes from immunoSEQ multiplex PCR, and its TCRdb copy is limited to in-frame clones, with some not included. The data show around 150,000 clones, more than 75% seen once. The sequencing sample was made of PBMCs. The receptors shown here come from a man in his fifties or sixties in good health and CMV-seronegative.

The chain employs TRBV27 and TRBJ2-5; 8 positions agree with TRBD1. Per germline, CDR1 MNHEY and CDR2 SMNVEV (reference sequence). This CDR3 has 15 residues. Trimming cost V 3 bases and J 4 bases; bases outside gene matches: 7. CDR3 amino acids: CASSLLGTGTETQYF. The CDR3, as DNA: TGTGCCAGCAGTTTGCTGGGGACAGGCACAGAGACCCAGTACTTC.

The chain uses TRBV5-1 and TRBJ2-5; 7 bases align to TRBD1. CDR3 length equals 15 residues. V was pared by 2 bases and J by 5 bases, with 9 bases of the junction left unmatched. Germline lookup yields CDR1 SGHRS and CDR2 YFSETQ. Here the CDR3 reads CASSLGAGGKETQYF. DNA for the CDR3: TGCGCCAGCAGCTTAGGGGCAGGGGGTAAGGAGACCCAGTACTTC.

The V call is TRBV6-1, the J call TRBJ1-2; tentatively, D is TRBD1 (5 bases). Deletions cut 1 base from V and 3 bases from J, with 12 bases between. Germline-derived CDR1 and CDR2 are MNHNS and SASEGT. This CDR3 contains 15 residues. The chain's CDR3 is CASSEEVRADYGYTF. The CDR3 DNA is TGTGCCAGCAGTGAAGAAGTCAGGGCGGACTATGGCTACACCTTC.

The chain is built from TRBV30 and TRBJ2-7; 12 positions match TRBD2. The CDR3 contains 14 residues. Trimming at V came to 7 bases and at J to 2 bases, leaving 6 bases not matched to a gene. The germline CDR1 and CDR2 sequences are GTSNPN and SVGIG (reference sequence). CDR3 in amino acids: CASTGLAGTYEQYF. CDR3 nucleotides: TGTGCCTCTACCGGACTAGCGGGGACCTACGAGCAGTACTTC.

The chain is built from TRBV19 and TRBJ2-1; 13 nucleotides align to TRBD2. From germline, CDR1 is LNHDA and CDR2 SQIVND (reference sequence). Trimming removed 5 bases from V and 8 bases from J; junction bases left unmatched: 6. CDR3 length equals 15 residues. CDR3: CASSATSGRGHEQFF. CDR3 coding DNA: TGTGCCAGTAGTGCCACTAGCGGGAGGGGTCATGAGCAGTTCTTC.

CDR3 sequence (DNA): TGTGCCAGCAGCTTAGGACGGGGTAGGGAGCTGTTTTTT. Amino acid sequence: CASSLGRGRELFF. This chain links TRBV11-3 with TRBJ2-2, with a weak D call TRBD2 (5 bases). CDR3 length equals 13 residues. Germline CDR1 is SGHNT and CDR2 is YENEEA. V was shortened by 1 base and J by 9 bases, with 9 bases between the two germline ends.

This clone was found a few times. The chain carries TRBV11-3 and TRBJ1-2; 9 bases line up with TRBD1. This CDR3 region has 16 residues. Germline CDR1 reads SGHNT; CDR2 reads YENEEA. V dropped 5 bases and J dropped 0; count of bases not matched to a gene: 7. The CDR3 is CASSQDRGRANYGYTF. The CDR3 DNA follows: TGTGCCAGCAGCCAGGACAGGGGACGAGCTAACTATGGCTACACCTTC. Full variable domain (remainder filled in from reference TRBV11-3 and TRBJ1-2): EAGVVQSPRYKIIEKKQPVAFWCNPISGHNTLYWYLQNLGQGPELLIRYENEEAVDDSQLPKDRFSAERLKGVDSTLKIQPAELGDSAVYLCASSQDRGRANYGYTFGSGTRLTVV.

This chain joins TRBV30 and TRBJ2-5; TRBD2 matches at 9 bases. The germline V gene has CDR1 GTSNPN and CDR2 SVGIG (reference sequence). The CDR3 is 14 residues long. The trim removed 1 base at V and 4 bases at J, leaving 4 bases unmatched. The CDR3 loop is CAWSEGGGVETQYF. In DNA, the CDR3 is TGTGCCTGGAGTGAGGGCGGGGGGGTAGAGACCCAGTACTTC.

Only a few counts were recorded for this clone. Other DNA sequences in the sample encode the same CDR3. The chain employs TRBV9 and TRBJ1-1; D may be TRBD1 (5 bases). This CDR3 is built from 13 residues. Germline CDR1 reads SGDLS; CDR2 reads YYNGEE. V dropped 5 bases and J dropped 1 base, with 9 bases sitting between them. CDR3 nucleotide sequence: TGTGCCAGCAGTCATAGGGGGAACACTGAAGCTTTCTTT. The encoded protein is CASSHRGNTEAFF.

This chain uses TRBV7-8 with TRBJ2-5, with 13 bases lining up with TRBD2. The germline V gene encodes CDR1 SGHVS and CDR2 FQNEAQ. There are 16 residues in the CDR3. V trimming: 2 bases; J trimming: 4 bases; junction bases outside the gene matches: 4. The DNA of the CDR3 is TGTGCCAGCAGCTTAACCTGGACTAGCGGGAGAGAGACCCAGTACTTC. The encoded protein is CASSLTWTSGRETQYF.

The CDR3 is CASSVGGTSSTGELFF. The CDR3 DNA follows: TGTGCCAGCAGCGTAGGCGGGACTAGTTCCACCGGGGAGCTGTTTTTT. The chain uses TRBV9 and TRBJ2-2; 8 nucleotides match TRBD2. This CDR3 is built from 16 residues. The V segment lost 0 bases and the J segment 4 bases; nucleotides outside the gene matches: 5. The germline V gene has CDR1 SGDLS and CDR2 YYNGEE.

The chain recombines TRBV29-1 with TRBJ1-5; maybe TRBD1 (6 bases). The germline CDR1 and CDR2 sequences are SQVTM and ANQGSEA. This CDR3 spans 14 amino acids. Trimming cost V 0 bases and J 4 bases, with 10 bases left between them. The CDR3 DNA is TGCAGCGTTGAAGATTCAGGGGTGAATCAGCCCCAGCATTTT. Encoded protein: CSVEDSGVNQPQHF.